The clone carrying this TCR beta chain was seen only a few times. Its matching antigen is unknown. This sample is part of a study of T cells in Graves' hyperthyroidism and ophthalmopathy. About the research overall: Peripheral blood sampling occurred at initial diagnosis, before any treatment. Study results and caveats: Blood also held most thyroid clonotypes expanded beyond 0.001.

V was pared by 6 bases and J by 2 bases, with 7 bases of the junction left unmatched. Germline V gives CDR1 KGHSH, CDR2 LQKENI. The CDR3 extends over 15 amino acids. Together with thyroid ultrasound, orbital computed tomography, serum thyroxine and TRAb, clinical symptoms were used for diagnoses. RNA transcripts yielded amplified TCR beta CDR3 regions. Initially, a first-round RT-PCR of the TCR CDR3 employed the HTBI primer set. TCRdb itself ran the multiplex PCR reads through MiXCR, one entry per CDR3 protein. The table includes about 600,000 distinct CDR3 sequences, roughly 15% detected once. Material for sequencing was blood. The clonotype was recovered from a woman between 35 and 50 years old with Graves' ophthalmopathy. J is TRBJ2-7 and V is TRBV18; TRBD2 matches 10 bases. CDR3 bases: TGTGCCAGCTCGCTCGAAAGCGGGAGGGCCTACGAGCAGTACTTC. Translated: CASSLESGRAYEQYF.